This entry describes one T cell receptor (beta chain). Its antigen target is currently unknown. There are no base qualities to consult, and no much larger clone falls within one base. Library preparation was by 5' RACE. Sequencing took place on an Illumina HiSeq 2000. Template switching introduced a universal primer binding site; the final cDNA contained a unique molecular identifier, enabling accurate counting of TCR cDNA molecules. Specific primers in the conserved constant-segment region were used to synthesize first-strand cDNA for TCR alpha and beta chains. To control for contamination, every cDNA library carried two barcodes: a SMART-Mk sample barcode plus Illumina barcodes. Two successive PCR steps introduced TruSeq adapter sequences along with Illumina sample barcodes. TCR alpha and beta cDNA libraries were sequenced on the Illumina HiSeq platform with custom primers. The paper's data handling went like this. Unique molecular identifiers were extracted from raw reads with MiGEC, and CDR3 positions were determined with MiXCR. Recombination models were inferred per individual with the repgenHMM and IGoR tools using an EM algorithm. The tcR package in R was used for shared clonotype analysis, with sharing normalized by the product of cloneset sizes. Out-of-frame nonproductive sequences were analyzed to study raw recombination free of thymic and clonal selection effects. In-frame beta chains were kept once TCRdb had trimmed the public reads at Q25 with fastp and called clones with MiXCR. Each CDR3 protein gets just one entry, which takes the most common genes and DNA from the rows behind it. These V and J calls derive from TCRdb rather than the authors' analysis. This sample is represented by roughly 220,000 distinct CDR3 sequences; 5.5% to 7.5% of them were singletons. Roughly 14% of the sample lies in the top ten.

Every donor was a healthy Caucasian. The twin cohort comprised three pairs of female monozygotic twins, all aged roughly 18 to 29 years. CD4+ and CD8+ T cell populations were isolated with positive isolation kits from Invitrogen. The sample belongs to a study of identical twins (dated by TCRdb to about 2016). In the study overall: To test whether fetal clonotypes persist, this study deep-sequenced TCR alpha and beta repertoires from monozygotic twins, from unrelated adults of various ages, and from cord blood. Replicate twin experiments were performed at different times using different library preparation protocols to rule out contamination. What the work shows at the level of the full study, not this receptor alone: Fewer insertions were carried by abundant cord blood beta clonotypes, a similar but weaker trend appeared in young adult naive repertoires, and no such trend appeared in memory repertoires. Excess twin sharing in beta out-of-frame sequences was weaker because fewer shared sequences lowered the signal-to-noise ratio. Conclusions relied on cross-sectional statistical analysis, since the same donors could not be followed over many years. Compared with coincidental sharing between unrelated individuals, out-of-frame TCR alpha sequences shared between twins had an excess of sequences with low generation probability. Invariant T cells such as MAIT and iNKT could partly confound zero-insertion analyses, although diverse VJ usage argued against such confounding for most clonotypes. In monozygotic twins, recombination models systematically underestimated out-of-frame TCR alpha sharing, but the models matched the sharing seen between unrelated individuals.

Trimming removed 5 bases from V and 5 bases from J, leaving 16 bases between the germline ends. The CDR3 goes from the cysteine to the phenylalanine over 14 residues. Just CDR3 DNA is preserved here, 42 bases in frame from base 1. According to the germline V gene, CDR1 reads LGHNA and CDR2 reads YNFKEQ. These data also formed part of another study, on T cells expressing NK-cell markers. The second investigation adds: Under 10 donors provided sorted CD3+CD56+NKG2C+, CD3+CD56+NKG2C- and CD3+CD56-NKG2C+ T-cell subsets, whose TCR beta-chain repertoires were profiled. Among the eight sequenced donors, seven were HCMV-seropositive and one was HCMV-seronegative. In several experiments an anti-gammadeltaTCR antibody was added to restrict sorting to alphabetaTCR-expressing T cells. In six donors, the dominant CD3+CD56+NKG2C+ clonotypes were among the top 10 CD8+ clonotypes and accounted for roughly 1.0-7.5% of CD8+ T cells. Those dominant clonotypes were again the most abundant among CD3+CD56-NKG2C+ cells in several donors, at about 25-60.1%. Whether the expanded NKG2C-expressing T cell clones were specific for HCMV antigens remained unclear. The study sequenced eight donors, all healthy volunteers chosen at random: three men and five women. HCMV serostatus was determined by detecting HCMV-specific IgG in serum with a commercial ELISA kit. MIGEC was used to demultiplex reads and group reads by UMI, and MiTCR was used to assemble and quantify clonotypes. To exclude erroneous sequences, any TCR cDNA sequence not supported by at least two reads was discarded. Downstream repertoire analysis used the tcR package, and clonotypes were matched across fractions by CDR3 nucleotide sequence plus V segment. VDJmatch was used to annotate antigen specificity against VDJdb, with one amino acid substitution allowed in CDR3.

Source material: CD8+ T cells sorted from blood. The TCR originated in a woman younger than 30 in good health. The chain links TRBV4-2 with TRBJ2-7; TRBD1 is possibly the D segment (6 matching bases). The sequence in DNA is TGTGCCAGCAGCTTCCCAGACAGGTTCCACGAGCAGTACTTC. This yields the protein CASSFPDRFHEQYF.